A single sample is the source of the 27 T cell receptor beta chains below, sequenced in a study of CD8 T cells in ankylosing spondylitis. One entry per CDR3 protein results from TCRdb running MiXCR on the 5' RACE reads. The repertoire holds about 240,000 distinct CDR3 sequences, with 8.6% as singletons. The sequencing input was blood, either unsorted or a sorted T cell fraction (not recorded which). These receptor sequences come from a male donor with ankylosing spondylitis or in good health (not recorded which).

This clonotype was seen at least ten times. The CDR3 spells CASSHRDSNTGELFF. Written as DNA, the CDR3 is TGCGCCAGCAGCCACAGGGACTCGAACACCGGGGAGCTGTTTTTT. The genes are TRBV5-1 and TRBJ2-2, with D perhaps assigned TRBD1 or TRBD2 (6 bases each). CDR1 and CDR2 (germline): SGHRS, YFSETQ. CDR3 length: 15 residues. Trimming removed 4 bases at V and 0 bases at J, with 10 bases between.

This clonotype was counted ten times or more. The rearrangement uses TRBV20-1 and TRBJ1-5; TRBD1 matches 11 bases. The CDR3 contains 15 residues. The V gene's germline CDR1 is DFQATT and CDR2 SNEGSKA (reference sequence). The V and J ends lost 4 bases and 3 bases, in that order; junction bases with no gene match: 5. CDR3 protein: CSATGQGGFNQPQHF. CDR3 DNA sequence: TGCAGTGCTACGGGACAGGGGGGTTTCAATCAGCCCCAGCATTTT.

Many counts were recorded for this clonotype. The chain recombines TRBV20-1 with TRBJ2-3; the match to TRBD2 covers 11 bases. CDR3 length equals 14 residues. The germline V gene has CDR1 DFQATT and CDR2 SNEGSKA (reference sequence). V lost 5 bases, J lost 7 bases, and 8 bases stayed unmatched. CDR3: CSAYSGGGSNTQYF. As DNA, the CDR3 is TGCAGTGCTTATAGCGGGGGGGGCTCGAATACGCAGTATTTT.

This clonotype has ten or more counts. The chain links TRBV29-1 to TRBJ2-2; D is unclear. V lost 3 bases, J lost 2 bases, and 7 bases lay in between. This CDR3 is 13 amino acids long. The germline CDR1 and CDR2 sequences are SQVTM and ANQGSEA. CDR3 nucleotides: TGCAGCGTTGATTCTGAAAACACCGGGGAGCTGTTTTTT. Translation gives CSVDSENTGELFF.

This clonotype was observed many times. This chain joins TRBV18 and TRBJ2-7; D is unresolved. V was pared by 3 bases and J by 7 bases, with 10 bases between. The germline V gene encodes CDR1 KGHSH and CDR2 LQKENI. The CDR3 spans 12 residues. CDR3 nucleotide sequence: TGTGCCAGCTCACCGTCTTCCGGTGAGCAGTACTTC. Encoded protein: CASSPSSGEQYF.

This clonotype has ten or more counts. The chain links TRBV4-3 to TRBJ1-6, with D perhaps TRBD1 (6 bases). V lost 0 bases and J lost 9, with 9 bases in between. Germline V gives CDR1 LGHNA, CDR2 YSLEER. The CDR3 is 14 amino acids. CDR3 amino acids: CASSQDRGSSPLHF. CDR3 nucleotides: TGCGCCAGCAGCCAAGACAGGGGAAGTTCACCCCTCCACTTT.

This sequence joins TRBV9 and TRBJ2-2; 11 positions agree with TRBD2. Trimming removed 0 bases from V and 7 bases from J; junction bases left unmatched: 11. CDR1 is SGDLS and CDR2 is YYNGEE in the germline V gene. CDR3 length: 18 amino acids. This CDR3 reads CASSVAGSGRALSGELFF. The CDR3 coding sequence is TGTGCCAGCAGCGTAGCAGGTAGCGGGAGGGCCCTCAGCGGGGAGCTGTTTTTT.

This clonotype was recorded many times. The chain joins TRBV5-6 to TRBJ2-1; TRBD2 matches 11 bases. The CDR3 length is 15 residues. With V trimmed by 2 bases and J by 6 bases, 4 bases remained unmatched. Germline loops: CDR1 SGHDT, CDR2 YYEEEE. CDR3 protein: CASSLLAGDSNEQFF. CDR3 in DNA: TGTGCCAGCAGCTTACTAGCGGGAGACAGCAATGAGCAGTTCTTC.

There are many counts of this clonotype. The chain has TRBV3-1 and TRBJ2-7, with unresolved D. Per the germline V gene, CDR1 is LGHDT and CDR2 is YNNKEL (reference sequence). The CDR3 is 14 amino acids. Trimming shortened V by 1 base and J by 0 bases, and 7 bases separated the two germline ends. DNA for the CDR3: TGTGCCAGCAGCCAAGTGGGCAACTCCTACGAGCAGTACTTC. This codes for CASSQVGNSYEQYF.

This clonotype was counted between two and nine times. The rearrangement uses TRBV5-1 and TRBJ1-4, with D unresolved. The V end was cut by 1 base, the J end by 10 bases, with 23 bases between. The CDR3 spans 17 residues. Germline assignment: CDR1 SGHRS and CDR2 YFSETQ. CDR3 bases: TGCGCCAGCAGCTTGACTCCTGGACCCCCCCCGGAAGGAAAACTGTTTTTT. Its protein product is CASSLTPGPPPEGKLFF.

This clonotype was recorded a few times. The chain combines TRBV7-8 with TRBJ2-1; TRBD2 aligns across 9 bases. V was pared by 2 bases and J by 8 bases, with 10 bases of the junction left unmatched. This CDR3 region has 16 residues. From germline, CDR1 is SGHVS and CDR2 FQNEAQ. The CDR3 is CASSLRLAGTSDEQFF. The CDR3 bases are TGTGCCAGCAGCTTAAGGCTAGCGGGGACCTCGGATGAGCAGTTCTTC.

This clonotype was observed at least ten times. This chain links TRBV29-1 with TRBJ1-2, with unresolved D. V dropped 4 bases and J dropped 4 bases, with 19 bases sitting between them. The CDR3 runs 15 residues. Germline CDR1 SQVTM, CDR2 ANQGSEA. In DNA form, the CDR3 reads TGCAGCGTTGTTGGGGAAGGTGAGGCCACCTATGGCTACACCTTC. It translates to CSVVGEGEATYGYTF.

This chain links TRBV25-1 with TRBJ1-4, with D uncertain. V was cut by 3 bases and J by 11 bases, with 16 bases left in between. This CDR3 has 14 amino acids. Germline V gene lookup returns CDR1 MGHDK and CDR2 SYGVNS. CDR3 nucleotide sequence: TGTGCCAGCAGTGATTTTAGACCCGAGGAGAAACTGTTTTTT. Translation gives CASSDFRPEEKLFF.

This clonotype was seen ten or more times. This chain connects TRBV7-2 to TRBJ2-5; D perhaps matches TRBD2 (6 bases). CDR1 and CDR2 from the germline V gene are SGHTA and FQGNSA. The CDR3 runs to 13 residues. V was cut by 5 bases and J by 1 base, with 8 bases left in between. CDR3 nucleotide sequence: TGTGCCAGCAGCCGGGGACTCCAAGAGACCCAGTACTTC. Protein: CASSRGLQETQYF.

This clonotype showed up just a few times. CDR3 loop: CAWSVLSGDQETQYF. CDR3 sequence (DNA): TGTGCCTGGAGTGTACTATCGGGGGATCAAGAGACCCAGTACTTC. The gene calls are TRBV30 and TRBJ2-5, with D possibly TRBD2 on 6 matching bases. The CDR3 covers 15 residues. V lost 0 bases and J lost 2, with 13 bases in between. Germline CDR1 GTSNPN, CDR2 SVGIG (reference sequence).

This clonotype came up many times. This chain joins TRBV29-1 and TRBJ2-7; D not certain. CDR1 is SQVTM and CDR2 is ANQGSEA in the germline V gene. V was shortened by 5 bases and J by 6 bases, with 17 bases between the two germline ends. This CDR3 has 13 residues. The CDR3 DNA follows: TGCAGCGTTCCCGTACTGGGCGCTGGCGAGCAGTACTTC. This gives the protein CSVPVLGAGEQYF.

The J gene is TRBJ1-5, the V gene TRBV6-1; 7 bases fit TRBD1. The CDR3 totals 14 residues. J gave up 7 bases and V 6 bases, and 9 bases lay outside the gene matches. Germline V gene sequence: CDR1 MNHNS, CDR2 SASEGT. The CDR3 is CASSPRGRGQPQHF. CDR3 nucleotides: TGTGCCAGCAGCCCAAGGGGGCGCGGGCAGCCCCAGCATTTT.

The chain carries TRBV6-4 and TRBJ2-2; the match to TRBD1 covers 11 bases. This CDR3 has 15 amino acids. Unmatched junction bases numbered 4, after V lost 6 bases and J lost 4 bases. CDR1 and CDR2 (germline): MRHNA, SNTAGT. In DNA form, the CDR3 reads TGTGCCAGCAGCGCCGGGACAGGGGGCACCGGGGAGCTGTTTTTT. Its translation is CASSAGTGGTGELFF.

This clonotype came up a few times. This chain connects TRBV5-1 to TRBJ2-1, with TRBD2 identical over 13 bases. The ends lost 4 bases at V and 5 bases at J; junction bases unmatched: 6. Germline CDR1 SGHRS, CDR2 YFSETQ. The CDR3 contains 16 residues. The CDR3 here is CASSRGGTSGDNEQFF. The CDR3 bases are TGCGCCAGCAGCCGAGGGGGGACTAGCGGGGACAATGAGCAGTTCTTC.

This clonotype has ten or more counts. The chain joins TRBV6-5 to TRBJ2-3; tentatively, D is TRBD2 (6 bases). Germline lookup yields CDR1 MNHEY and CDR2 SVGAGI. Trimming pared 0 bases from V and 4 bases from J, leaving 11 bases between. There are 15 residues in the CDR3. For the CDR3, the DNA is TGTGCCAGCAGTTACTCCGGGGGTGGGGCAGATACGCAGTATTTT. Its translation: CASSYSGGGADTQYF.

The CDR3: CASSQEQRGTEAFF. The CDR3, as DNA: TGCGCCAGCAGCCAAGAACAAAGAGGAACTGAAGCTTTCTTT. The chain has TRBV4-3 and TRBJ1-1, with D unclear. The CDR3 runs 14 residues. Germline CDR1 and CDR2: LGHNA and YSLEER. Trimming pared 0 bases from V and 5 bases from J, leaving 10 bases between.

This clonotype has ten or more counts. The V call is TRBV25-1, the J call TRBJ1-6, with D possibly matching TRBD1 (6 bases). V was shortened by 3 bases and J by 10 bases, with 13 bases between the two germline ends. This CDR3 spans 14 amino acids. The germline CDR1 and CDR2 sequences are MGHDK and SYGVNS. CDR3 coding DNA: TGTGCCAGCAGTGAGGGGGCCGGGGGATCACCCCTCCACTTT. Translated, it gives CASSEGAGGSPLHF.

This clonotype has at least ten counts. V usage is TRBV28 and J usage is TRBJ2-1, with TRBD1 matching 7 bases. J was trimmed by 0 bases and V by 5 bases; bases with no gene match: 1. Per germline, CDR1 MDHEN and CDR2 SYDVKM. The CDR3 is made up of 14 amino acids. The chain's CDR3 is CASSGTVSYNEQFF. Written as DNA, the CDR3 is TGTGCCAGCAGTGGGACAGTCTCCTACAATGAGCAGTTCTTC.

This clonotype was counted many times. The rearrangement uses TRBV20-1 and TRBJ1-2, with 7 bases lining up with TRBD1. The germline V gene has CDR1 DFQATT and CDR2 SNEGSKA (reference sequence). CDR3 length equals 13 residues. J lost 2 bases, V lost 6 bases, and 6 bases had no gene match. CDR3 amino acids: CSARGRGNYGYTF. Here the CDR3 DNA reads TGCAGTGCCAGGGGGAGGGGGAACTATGGCTACACCTTC.

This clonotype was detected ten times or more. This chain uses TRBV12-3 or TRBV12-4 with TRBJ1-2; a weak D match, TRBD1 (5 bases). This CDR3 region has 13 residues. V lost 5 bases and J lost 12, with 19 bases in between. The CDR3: CASSNQRGPVDTF. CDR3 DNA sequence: TGTGCCAGCAGTAACCAGAGGGGCCCTGTCGACACCTTC.

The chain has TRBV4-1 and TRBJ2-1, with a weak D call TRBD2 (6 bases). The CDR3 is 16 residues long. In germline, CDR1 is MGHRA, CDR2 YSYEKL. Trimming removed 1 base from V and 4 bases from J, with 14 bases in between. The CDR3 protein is CASSQALAGTYNEQFF. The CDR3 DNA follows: TGCGCCAGCAGCCAAGCACTAGCAGGGACGTACAATGAGCAGTTCTTC.

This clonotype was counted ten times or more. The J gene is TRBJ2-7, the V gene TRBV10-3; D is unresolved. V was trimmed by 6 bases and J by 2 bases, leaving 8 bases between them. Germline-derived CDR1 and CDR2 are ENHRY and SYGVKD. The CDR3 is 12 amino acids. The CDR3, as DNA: TGTGCCATCAGAGACGCAACCTACGAGCAGTACTTC. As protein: CAIRDATYEQYF.